This T cell receptor (beta chain) emerged from a study of CD8+ T cells in alopecia areata listed by TCRdb under 2018. For the study in its entirety: The treated patients, all with moderate-to-severe alopecia areata, were enrolled in an open-label pilot trial of oral tofacitinib given at 5 to 10 mg twice daily. RNA was obtained with the PAXgene miRNA kit for fixed scalp, the miRNeasy kit for PBMCs, and the RNeasy kit for mouse skin. To study T cell clonal expansion in alopecia areata, the researchers applied high-throughput TCRbeta sequencing to both the C3H/HeJ mouse model and human patients. TCRbeta CDR3 regions were amplified by immunoSEQ multiplex PCR using 35 Vbeta forward and 13 Jbeta reverse primers. Scalp clonality was compared across normal scalp (n=4), patchy alopecia areata scalp (n=8), and alopecia totalis/universalis scalp (n=8). In humans, TCRbeta sequencing was performed on scalp tissue and on sorted CD4+ and CD8+ peripheral blood T cells from healthy controls and from patients with patchy or totalis/universalis alopecia areata. In treated patients, disease severity was measured using the SALT score, which gives the percentage of scalp surface area affected. Tofacitinib was given for 6 to 18 months, followed by 6 months of follow-up off drug to assess delayed response and recurrence. Patients on tofacitinib were biopsied at baseline and after 4 and 24 weeks of treatment, and several of the patients also had a later scalp biopsy.

The sample's time point label is to be understood as: less than 25 weeks on oral tofacitinib. The treatment or condition tag for this specimen amounts to: oral pan-JAK inhibitor, 5-10 mg twice daily. Lesional scalp punch biopsies and peripheral blood were collected from alopecia areata patients. PBMCs were separated by density centrifugation and stained for CD3, CD4 and CD8, after which CD4+ and CD8+ T cells were sorted on a FACSAria. Results and caveats for the whole study, not just this receptor: Because the treated cohort was small and had just a single nonresponder, larger studies are needed to establish links between baseline CD8+ expansion and response. Compared with mice, TCR sequences shared between patients were less clear, possibly partly because of HLA diversity across the patient population. Unlike mouse skin, which is dominated by gammadelta T cells, normal human skin has resident alphabeta T cells that are also sequenced, and this complicates analysis of the scalp TCR repertoire. Many expanded lesional clones persisted in scalp and blood during tofacitinib treatment, which may partly explain relapse after stopping treatment. Lesional scalp, especially in alopecia totalis/universalis, showed higher clonality and more expanded CD8+ clones than normal scalp, suggesting antigenic drive. With tofacitinib, both scalp clonality and the number of expanded CD8+ clones among the top 100 scalp clones went down significantly.

Libraries came from the immunoSEQ multiplex PCR assay. For TCR sequencing, RNA was extracted from every sample and reverse transcribed into cDNA to serve as template. First-strand cDNA was synthesized with SuperScript III using a 2:1 mix of oligo-dT and random hexamers. A synthetic immune receptor repertoire was used to measure amplification bias, and any remaining bias was corrected computationally. The study's own analysis went as follows. Raw reads were preprocessed to remove errors, and CDR3 was defined according to IMGT conventions as the region from the conserved cysteine to phenylalanine. Clonality was computed by normalizing Shannon entropy by log2 of the number of productive unique TCRs and subtracting the result from 1. Scalp TCRbeta sequences were cross-referenced with sorted blood CD4 and CD8 repertoires so that the CD4 or CD8 identity of scalp clones could be inferred. TCRdb stores this immuneACCESS table with in-frame sequences only. Part of the clones is absent; in the studies checked, under half of the shortfall reflects unresolved V genes, and no reason is known for the rest. From that table come the V and J calls and clone size; the DNA was used to work out D and trimming. The sample records under 350,000 clones, about 62% of which are singletons. The ten most abundant clones make up roughly 1.8% of the sample.

Notes on this clone: Its antigen is currently not known. No base quality information exists; no much larger clone differs at one position.

V loses 1 base of germline sequence and J loses 6 bases, and the interval between the two ends is 2 bases. Via the germline V gene (reference sequence), CDR1 is SEHNR and CDR2 FQNEAQ. The CDR3 sequence holds 11 residues, the cysteine and phenylalanine included. Only the CDR3 region is kept as DNA, spanning 33 bases read in frame from base 1. This TCR derives from a human donor with alopecia areata. The sample consisted of CD4+ T cells sorted from blood, taken at week 24, from a patient treated with tofacitinib. The rearranged segments are TRBV7-9 and TRBJ2-3; no D gene can be assigned with confidence. The sequence in DNA is TGTGCCAGCAGCTTAGTTGATACGCAGTATTTT. This sequence encodes CASSLVDTQYF.